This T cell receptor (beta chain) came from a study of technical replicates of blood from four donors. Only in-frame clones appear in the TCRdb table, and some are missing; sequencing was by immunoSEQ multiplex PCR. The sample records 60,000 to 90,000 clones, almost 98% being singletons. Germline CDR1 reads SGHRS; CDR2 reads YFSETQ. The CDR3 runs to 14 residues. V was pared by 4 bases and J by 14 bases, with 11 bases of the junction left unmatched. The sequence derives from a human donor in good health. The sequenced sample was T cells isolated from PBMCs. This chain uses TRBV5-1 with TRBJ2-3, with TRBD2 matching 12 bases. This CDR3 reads CASSPTSGGERTYF. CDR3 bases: TGCGCCAGCAGCCCGACTAGCGGGGGAGAACGGACGTATTTT.